The next 5 T cell receptor beta chains were all read from a single sample in a study of blood T cells in healthy people across ages. For the second PCR, which ran for about 7 to 12 cycles, a sample-barcoded 5' primer and a J-beta primer mix were used. A single record per CDR3 protein comes from TCRdb applying MiXCR to the 5' RACE reads. Among 730,000 or so distinct CDR3 sequences listed, 40% to 50% were seen once. Input material: blood. The receptors stem from a man older than 75 in good health.

This clonotype was detected once. The rearrangement uses TRBV20-1 and TRBJ2-1; D is possibly TRBD1 (6 bases). Looked up from germline, CDR1 is DFQATT and CDR2 is SNEGSKA (reference sequence). V lost 2 bases to trimming and J lost 6 bases, with 14 bases between them. The CDR3 consists of 14 residues. The CDR3 is CSARLGARANEQFF. CDR3 sequence (DNA): TGCAGTGCTAGATTGGGGGCGCGGGCCAATGAGCAGTTCTTC.

This clonotype was counted only a few times. V gene TRBV7-2 combines with J gene TRBJ2-3; weak D call: TRBD1 (6 bases). Germline-derived CDR1 and CDR2 are SGHTA and FQGNSA. CDR3 length: 13 amino acids. V was trimmed by 5 bases and J by 5 bases, leaving 11 bases between them. The DNA for the CDR3 is TGTGCCAGCAGCCCCAGGGGTGGAGATACGCAGTATTTT. Its protein product is CASSPRGGDTQYF.

This clonotype was counted a few times. The chain is built from TRBV7-2 and TRBJ2-7; maybe TRBD2 (6 bases). V lost 2 bases to trimming and J lost 5 bases, with 16 bases between them. This CDR3 spans 15 amino acids. Germline CDR1 is SGHTA and CDR2 is FQGNSA. The CDR3 DNA sequence: TGTGCCAGCAGCTTACCCGCTATGGGAGGCGACGAGCAGTACTTC. Translated: CASSLPAMGGDEQYF. Full variable domain (outside the CDR3, taken from reference TRBV7-2 and TRBJ2-7): GAGVSQSPSNKVTEKGKDVELRCDPISGHTALYWYRQSLGQGLEFLIYFQGNSAPDKSGLPSDRFSAERTGGSVSTLTIQRTQQEDSAVYLCASSLPAMGGDEQYFGPGTRLTVT.

This clonotype was seen a few times. J is TRBJ2-1 and V is TRBV9; no firm D call. Per the germline V gene, CDR1 is SGDLS and CDR2 is YYNGEE. The V gene lost 1 base and the J gene lost 0 bases, with 14 bases spanning the gap. CDR3 length equals 17 residues. CDR3 nucleotides: TGTGCCAGCAGCGTATCGTTGGTGGCATCCTCCTACAATGAGCAGTTCTTC. This codes for CASSVSLVASSYNEQFF.

This rearrangement joins TRBV27 to TRBJ2-5, with D perhaps assigned TRBD1 or TRBD2 (5 bases each). The tail of the sequence fits TRBJ2-7 better, so the J call may be wrong. This CDR3 comprises 15 residues. Germline V CDR1 and CDR2: MNHEY, SMNVEV (reference sequence). CDR3: CASSPPGTDAYEQYF. The CDR3 bases are TGTGCCAGCAGTCCCCCCGGGACGGATGCCTACGAGCAGTACTTC.